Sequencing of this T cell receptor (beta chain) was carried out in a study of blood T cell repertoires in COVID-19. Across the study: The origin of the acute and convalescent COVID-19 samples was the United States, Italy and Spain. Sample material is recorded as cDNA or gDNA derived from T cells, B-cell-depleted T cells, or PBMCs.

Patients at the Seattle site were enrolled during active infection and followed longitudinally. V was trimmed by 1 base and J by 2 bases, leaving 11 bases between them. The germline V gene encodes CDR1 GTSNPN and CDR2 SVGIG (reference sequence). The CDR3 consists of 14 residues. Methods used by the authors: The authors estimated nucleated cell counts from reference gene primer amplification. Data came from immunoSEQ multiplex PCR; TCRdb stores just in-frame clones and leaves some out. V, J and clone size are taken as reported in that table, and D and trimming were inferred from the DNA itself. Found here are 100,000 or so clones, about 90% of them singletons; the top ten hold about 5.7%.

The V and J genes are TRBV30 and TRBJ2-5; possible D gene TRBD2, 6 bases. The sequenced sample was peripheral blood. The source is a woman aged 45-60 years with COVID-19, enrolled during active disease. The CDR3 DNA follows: TGTGCCTGGAGTGGAGGGACTGGGCAAGAGACCCAGTACTTC. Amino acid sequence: CAWSGGTGQETQYF.